These 9 T cell receptor beta chains were all obtained from the same sample, sequenced in a study of cytomegalovirus exposure and HLA in healthy donors. The PCR contained 60 Vbeta and 13 Jbeta primers. Method: immunoSEQ multiplex PCR; TCRdb's copy keeps in-frame clones and lacks some. The table shows fewer than 75,000 clones, with 70% to 85% occurring only once. Sequencing input: PBMCs. The receptors shown here come from a woman under 40 in good health and CMV-seronegative.

The chain couples TRBV4-3 to TRBJ1-2, with 8 bases fitting TRBD1. Germline CDR1 LGHNA, CDR2 YSLEER. With V trimmed by 0 bases and J by 4 bases, 4 bases remained unmatched. The CDR3 length is 15 residues. CDR3 in amino acids: CASSQEGTGCYGYTF. CDR3 bases: TGCGCCAGCAGCCAAGAGGGGACAGGCTGCTATGGCTACACCTTC.

The V and J genes are TRBV2 and TRBJ2-7; 9 positions agree with TRBD2. V was pared by 5 bases and J by 6 bases, with 8 bases of the junction left unmatched. The CDR3 length is 14 residues. Germline V lookup: CDR1 SNHLY, CDR2 FYNNEI. Here the CDR3 reads CASSPTLAGSEQYV. The DNA of the CDR3 is TGTGCCAGCAGTCCAACCCTAGCGGGAAGCGAGCAGTACGTC.

This chain connects TRBV30 to TRBJ1-5; TRBD1 agrees at 7 bases. The CDR3 has 13 residues. In germline, CDR1 is GTSNPN, CDR2 SVGIG (reference sequence). V shed 4 bases, J shed 5 bases, and the junction held 5 bases outside the gene matches. The CDR3 DNA reads as TGTGCCTGGAATGAGCAGGGGGATCAGCCCCAGCATTTT. Translated: CAWNEQGDQPQHF.

The genes are TRBV18 and TRBJ1-2; D may be TRBD1 (6 bases). CDR1 is KGHSH, CDR2 LQKENI, per germline. The CDR3 loop spans 13 amino acids. V lost 2 bases and J lost 7, with 11 bases in between. In DNA form, the CDR3 reads TGTGCCAGCTCACCAGCGGGGGCCATTGGCTACACCTTC. Protein product: CASSPAGAIGYTF.

This sequence joins TRBV5-4 and TRBJ1-2; 11 positions match TRBD1. There are 15 residues in the CDR3. The V segment lost 0 bases and the J segment 7 bases; nucleotides outside the gene matches: 5. Per the germline V gene, CDR1 is SGHNT and CDR2 is YYREEE (reference sequence). The CDR3 nucleotides read TGTGCCAGCAGCTTGGCTGGACAGGGGGCTGGTGGCTACACCTTC. It is translated as CASSLAGQGAGGYTF.

Here the CDR3 DNA reads TGTGCCAGCAAAGTTGGGAACAGGGACCCTGAAGCTTTCTTT. Protein sequence: CASKVGNRDPEAFF. V and J are TRBV28 and TRBJ1-1, with D maybe TRBD1 (6 bases). This CDR3 contains 14 residues. Germline V gene sequence: CDR1 MDHEN, CDR2 SYDVKM. V was clipped by 7 bases and J by 6 bases, with 18 bases between them.

The V gene is TRBV6-6, the J gene TRBJ1-2; 7 bases are a match to TRBD1. The CDR3 covers 14 residues. Germline assignment: CDR1 MNHNY and CDR2 SVGAGI (reference sequence). V gave up 5 bases and J gave up 2 bases; unmatched junction bases: 5. The DNA of the CDR3 is TGTGCCAGCAGTCGTACAGGGGAAAACTATGGCTACACCTTC. This codes for CASSRTGENYGYTF.

The chain employs TRBV11-2 and TRBJ2-2; 7 bases fit TRBD2. Germline trimming cut 5 bases from V and 7 bases from J; bases unmatched to any gene: 16. This CDR3 has 17 residues. The V gene's germline CDR1 is SGHAT and CDR2 FQNNGV. This CDR3 is CASSSTTVGGNLGELFF. Here the CDR3 DNA reads TGTGCCAGCAGCAGTACGACCGTCGGGGGGAATCTCGGGGAGCTGTTTTTT.

This chain joins TRBV27 and TRBJ2-1, with 9 bases aligning to TRBD2. The CDR3 loop spans 17 amino acids. V was clipped by 4 bases and J by 7 bases; unmatched bases: 14. The V gene's germline CDR1 is MNHEY and CDR2 SMNVEV (reference sequence). The CDR3 DNA reads as TGTGCCAGCAGTTCCTTGGACGGGACTAGCCGGGGGAATGAGCAGTTCTTC. Translation gives CASSSLDGTSRGNEQFF.